The 12 T cell receptor beta chains listed next were all sequenced from one sample in a study of radiation and T cells in renal cell carcinoma. Time point meaning: blood 2 weeks post-SBRT. Treatment meaning: 15 Gy SBRT to primary tumor, nephrectomy 4 weeks later. Sequencing was performed with immunoSEQ multiplex PCR; in TCRdb, only in-frame clones are kept and a portion is missing. The sample has more than 20,000 clones, more than 65% seen once. Sequences were derived from blood, sampled from a patient whose treatment included radiotherapy and nephrectomy. All receptors come from a man between 60 and 75 years old with renal cell carcinoma.

V and J are TRBV9 and TRBJ2-1; 7 bases match TRBD1. J lost 6 bases, V lost 4 bases, and 7 bases had no gene match. This CDR3 has 14 residues. The germline CDR1 and CDR2 sequences are SGDLS and YYNGEE. The CDR3 reads CASSSRWDSNEQFF. CDR3 in DNA: TGTGCCAGCAGCTCACGATGGGACAGCAATGAGCAGTTCTTC.

V and J are TRBV2 and TRBJ2-7; 8 nucleotides match TRBD2. CDR3 length: 12 amino acids. The germline V gene has CDR1 SNHLY and CDR2 FYNNEI. With V trimmed by 6 bases and J by 6 bases, 4 bases remained unmatched. CDR3 protein: CASSGGGPEQYF. As DNA, the CDR3 is TGTGCCAGCAGCGGGGGGGGTCCCGAGCAGTACTTC.

Judged by abundance, this clone is medium-sized. The rearrangement links TRBV5-4 to TRBJ1-2; D not resolved. The CDR3 is 14 amino acids. The ends were cut back, 0 bases at V and 8 bases at J, with 14 bases in the middle. Germline assignment: CDR1 SGHNT and CDR2 YYREEE (reference sequence). Written as DNA, the CDR3 is TGTGCCAGCAGCTTGGATGGTTATGGAGGCGGCTACACCTTC. Its protein product is CASSLDGYGGGYTF. The full variable domain, rest sourced from reference TRBV5-4 and TRBJ1-2, is ETGVTQSPTHLIKTRGQQVTLRCSSQSGHNTVSWYQQALGQGPQFIFQYYREEENGRGNFPPRFSGLQFPNYSSELNVNALELDDSALYLCASSLDGYGGGYTFGSGTRLTVV.

Details on this clone: Other DNA sequences in the same sample also yield this CDR3. The rearrangement links TRBV29-1 to TRBJ1-4; possibly TRBD1 for D (5 bases). The germline gives CDR1 SQVTM, CDR2 ANQGSEA. The CDR3 has 12 residues. The germline V and J ends were trimmed by 7 bases and 5 bases, with 11 bases remaining between them. The CDR3: CSGRDSNEKLFF. CDR3 DNA sequence: TGCAGCGGTAGGGACTCCAATGAAAAACTGTTTTTT.

V usage is TRBV5-6 and J usage is TRBJ2-1; perhaps TRBD1 as D (7 bases). Germline assignment: CDR1 SGHDT and CDR2 YYEEEE. V was cut by 1 base and J by 4 bases, with 12 bases left in between. This CDR3 comprises 15 residues. CDR3 residues: CASSLWQGGYNEQFF. In nucleotides, the CDR3 is TGTGCCAGCAGCTTGTGGCAGGGGGGTTACAATGAGCAGTTCTTC.

The chain links TRBV4-1 to TRBJ2-3, with D perhaps TRBD2 (6 bases). The CDR3 is made up of 18 amino acids. V was shortened by 1 base and J by 0 bases, with 17 bases between the two germline ends. CDR1 is MGHRA, CDR2 YSYEKL, per germline. The CDR3 DNA follows: TGCGCCAGCAGCCAAGGATACGCGGGACTTACTAGCACAGATACGCAGTATTTT. Protein: CASSQGYAGLTSTDTQYF.

This sequence joins TRBV10-1 and TRBJ2-5; D unclear. V was trimmed by 11 bases and J by 9 bases, leaving 10 bases between them. The CDR3 runs to 9 residues. The germline gives CDR1 WNHNN, CDR2 SYGVQD (reference sequence). The CDR3 protein is CAGPWAQYF. DNA for the CDR3: TGCGCCGGGCCCTGGGCCCAGTACTTC.

The V call is TRBV18, the J call TRBJ1-2; TRBD1 is a possible D gene (5 bases). CDR1 is KGHSH and CDR2 is LQKENI in the germline V gene. There are 15 residues in the CDR3. With 5 bases removed from V and 1 base from J, the gap between germline ends came to 14 bases. For the CDR3, the DNA is TGTGCCAGCTCATTCGGACAACTTGGTAACTATGGCTACACCTTC. It specifies CASSFGQLGNYGYTF.

V gene TRBV7-8 combines with J gene TRBJ2-1, with 7 bases matching TRBD1. Germline V gene sequence: CDR1 SGHVS, CDR2 FQNEAQ. CDR3 length: 16 amino acids. The ends lost 2 bases at V and 3 bases at J; junction bases unmatched: 7. In DNA, the CDR3 is TGTGCCAGCAGCTTAAGGGACAGCCCTAACTACAATGAGCAGTTCTTC. It encodes CASSLRDSPNYNEQFF.

Comment on this clone: Distinct nucleotide sequences in the sample also encode this CDR3. This chain links TRBV20-1 with TRBJ2-5, with D unresolved. Germline CDR1 and CDR2: DFQATT and SNEGSKA (reference sequence). This CDR3 is built from 10 residues. Trimming removed 5 bases from V and 2 bases from J, with 3 bases in between. The CDR3 loop reads CSAGQETQYF. The CDR3 DNA is TGCAGTGCTGGACAAGAGACCCAGTACTTC.

The V and J genes are TRBV5-6 and TRBJ1-2; possible D gene TRBD1, 6 bases. The germline V gene encodes CDR1 SGHDT and CDR2 YYEEEE. The CDR3 extends over 15 amino acids. The ends were cut back, 2 bases at V and 7 bases at J, with 18 bases in the middle. CDR3 bases: TGTGCCAGCAGCTTTCCGGGACAAGGTTTGGGTGGCTACACCTTC. Protein product: CASSFPGQGLGGYTF. The variable domain in full, completed from reference TRBV5-6 and TRBJ1-2, reads DAGVTQSPTHLIKTRGQQVTLRCSPKSGHDTVSWYQQALGQGPQFIFQYYEEEERQRGNFPDRFSGHQFPNYSSELNVNALLLGDSALYLCASSFPGQGLGGYTFGSGTRLTVV.

V is TRBV5-4 and J is TRBJ2-7; 9 bases map to TRBD2. Trimming removed 0 bases from V and 3 bases from J; junction bases left unmatched: 4. The CDR3 is 15 residues long. In germline, CDR1 is SGHNT, CDR2 YYREEE (reference sequence). CDR3 residues: CASSLVGLANYEQYF. The CDR3 coding sequence is TGTGCCAGCAGCTTGGTTGGACTAGCGAACTACGAGCAGTACTTC.